The 2 T cell receptor beta chains below come from one sample, sequenced in a study of CD8+CD57+ T cells in acquired aplastic anemia. Profiling that covered TCR beta VDJ and CDR3 relied on genomic DNA as its template. TCRdb analysed the reads with MiXCR anew, one entry per CDR3 protein. The sample has approximately 220,000 distinct CDR3 sequences, around 45% seen once; the top ten hold over 7.5%. Whoever was chosen for sequencing had shown CD8+CD57+ cell expansion by flow cytometry. The sequencing input was sorted CD4+, CD8+, or CD8+CD57+ T cells (not recorded which) from PBMCs. All receptors come from a human donor with aplastic anemia.

This clonotype occurred a few times. The rearrangement uses TRBV20-1 and TRBJ1-5, with D possibly matching TRBD1 (5 bases). The V end lost 4 bases, the J end lost 0 bases, and 10 bases lay between the germline ends. The CDR3 covers 14 residues. Germline-derived CDR1 and CDR2 are DFQATT and SNEGSKA (reference sequence). The CDR3 is CSATQAYSNQPQHF. In DNA form, the CDR3 reads TGCAGTGCTACACAGGCCTATAGCAATCAGCCCCAGCATTTT.

The table lists this clonotype with many counts. CDR3 in DNA: TGTGCCAGCAGCCAAAGGACAGGTTACAATGAGCAGTTCTTC. It translates to CASSQRTGYNEQFF. This sequence joins TRBV14 and TRBJ2-1, with TRBD1 identical over 7 bases. The germline V gene has CDR1 SGHDN and CDR2 FVKESK. The CDR3 contains 14 residues. V shed 2 bases and J 4 bases; nucleotides not matched to a gene: 2.